This T cell receptor beta chain was identified in a study of cytomegalovirus exposure and HLA in healthy donors. Study observations and caveats: The Asian-associated ancestry cluster reportedly had fewer N-insertions than the approximately 700-donor mean in a later analysis. Most TCR beta V segments were productive about 87% or about 30% of the time in an earlier analysis. Presence/absence analyses assumed roughly uniform sequencing depth across donors, which may not hold. Both high specificity and high sensitivity reportedly marked the classifier's diagnosis of cytomegalovirus status.

As for this clone: Antigen: not known.

Primers for the PCR totalled 60 Vbeta and 13 Jbeta. Here immunoSEQ multiplex PCR was the method, and the copy in TCRdb shows in-frame clones only, minus some. The data hold about 260,000 clones, with around 65% observed a single time. This clonotype was sampled from a female donor in good health and CMV-seronegative. Material: PBMCs.

CDR3 in amino acids: CASSDQGWGNTIYF. CDR3 bases: TGTGCCAGCAGTGACCAGGGGTGGGGAAACACCATATATTTT. This chain links TRBV2 with TRBJ1-3, with D perhaps TRBD1 (6 bases). This CDR3 is 14 amino acids long. Germline V gene sequence: CDR1 SNHLY, CDR2 FYNNEI. V was shortened by 3 bases and J by 4 bases, with 10 bases between the two germline ends. Combining the CDR3 with reference TRBV2 and TRBJ1-3 gives the whole variable domain EPEVTQTPSHQVTQMGQEVILRCVPISNHLYFYWYRQILGQKVEFLVSFYNNEISEKSEIFDDQFSVERPDGSNFTLKIRSTKLEDSAMYFCASSDQGWGNTIYFGEGSWLTVV.